The subject of this entry is one T cell receptor beta chain. This record belongs to a study of T-cell reconstitution after alpha-beta-depleted transplantation in children. The V end was cut by 8 bases, the J end by 2 bases, with 13 bases between. Germline-derived CDR1 and CDR2 are SEHNR and FQNEAQ (reference sequence). CDR3 length: 15 residues. Preparation of the TCRbeta library was carried out with unique molecular identifiers. TCRdb ran MiXCR on the PCR reads and lists one entry per CDR3 protein. The sample holds some 240,000 distinct CDR3 sequences, 12% seen once. Material: PBMCs from the stem cell graft donor, obtained from the stem cell graft. This chain uses TRBV7-9 with TRBJ2-6; the D call may be TRBD1 or TRBD2 (5 bases each). The clonotype comes from a human donor who donated a stem cell graft to a child with acute lymphoblastic leukemia. The chain's CDR3 is CASGFPGPGANVLTF. The CDR3 DNA is TGTGCCAGCGGTTTTCCGGGACCTGGGGCCAACGTCCTGACTTTC.